This TCR beta chain was profiled in a study of T-cell memory formation after mild COVID-19. Germline CDR1 is MNHEY and CDR2 is SVGEGT. The CDR3 runs to 14 residues. The V end was cut by 4 bases, the J end by 6 bases, with 13 bases between. TCRdb re-called the 5' RACE reads through MiXCR, storing one row per CDR3 protein. The table records about 270,000 distinct CDR3 sequences, 15% to 20% of them present only once. The specimen sequenced was PBMCs or a T cell subset sorted from them (not recorded which). The TCR comes from a man aged 18 to 30 who had mild COVID-19 (a few samples of this study predate the infection). Cell type and time point are not known. The rearrangement uses TRBV6-2 or TRBV6-3 and TRBJ2-1, with no clear D. The CDR3 nucleotides read TGTGCCAGCAGTTCATCCCGGCTGCCCAATGAGCAGTTCTTC. Residues: CASSSSRLPNEQFF.